This is a list of T cell receptor beta chains from one sample in a study of blood T cell repertoires in COVID-19. Assay: immunoSEQ multiplex PCR; the TCRdb copy retains only in-frame clones and omits some. In the table there are 200,000 or so clones, about nine tenths of which are singletons. Sequenced: peripheral blood. Source of these receptors: a woman aged 55-69 years with acute or convalescent COVID-19. Both conserved end residues are part of each CDR3. The D gene is left open where the match is weak. Clone sizes are given selectively: once, few, many, or a class where the clone is expanded.

d_call clone_size cdr3_length j_call v_call cdr3_aa cdr3_nt
TRBD1 - 15 TRBJ1-1 TRBV7-8 CASSFDRGRDTEAFF TGTGCCAGCAGCTTCGACAGGGGGCGAGATACTGAAGCTTTCTTT
- - 13 TRBJ2-3 TRBV11-2 CASSLGSWASQYF TGTGCCAGCAGCTTAGGGTCCTGGGCGTCGCAGTATTTT
- - 13 TRBJ1-5 TRBV30 CAWSQGKDQPQHF TGTGCCTGGAGTCAGGGAAAGGATCAGCCCCAGCATTTT
- - 14 TRBJ1-1 TRBV19 CASSIERGNTEAFF TGTGCCAGTAGTATAGAACGCGGGAACACTGAAGCTTTCTTT
TRBD1 once 15 TRBJ2-1 TRBV18 CASSPLTGSNNEQFF TGTGCCAGCTCACCCTTGACAGGGTCTAACAATGAGCAGTTCTTC
TRBD1 - 16 TRBJ1-2 TRBV25-1 CASSESLGTGAYGYTF TGTGCCAGCAGTGAATCCCTAGGGACAGGGGCCTATGGCTACACCTTC
- once 15 TRBJ1-1 TRBV5-1 CASSLGLGRGTEAFF TGCGCCAGCAGCTTGGGTTTGGGACGGGGGACTGAAGCTTTCTTT
- - 13 TRBJ1-5 TRBV15 CATSRGGDQPQHF TGTGCCACCAGCAGAGGCGGGGATCAGCCCCAGCATTTT
- few 16 TRBJ2-5 TRBV7-9 CASSPSTGGQVETQYF TGTGCCAGCAGTCCCTCGACGGGGGGACAGGTAGAGACCCAGTACTTC
- once 13 TRBJ1-2 TRBV6-5 CASSYPAGRDYTF TGTGCCAGCAGTTACCCTGCAGGTCGCGACTACACCTTC
TRBD1 - 17 TRBJ1-2 TRBV5-6 CASSLRQGSIGDYGYTF TGTGCCAGCAGCTTACGACAGGGAAGTATAGGGGACTATGGCTACACCTTC
- - 12 TRBJ2-1 TRBV2 CASRQNYNEQFF TGTGCCAGCAGACAGAACTACAATGAGCAGTTCTTC
- - 12 TRBJ2-1 TRBV12-3/TRBV12-4 CASSRAPIEQFF TGTGCCAGCAGTCGCGCCCCTATAGAGCAGTTCTTC
- - 18 TRBJ2-3 TRBV7-3 CASSLTVVGGPEGRTQYF TGTGCCAGCAGCTTAACTGTGGTGGGGGGGCCTGAAGGACGGACGCAGTATTTT
- - 15 TRBJ1-5 TRBV30 CAWSVGVNLNQPQHF TGTGCCTGGAGTGTAGGAGTCAACCTTAATCAGCCCCAGCATTTT
- - 14 TRBJ1-1 TRBV25-1 CATVEGGGDTEAFF TGTGCCACCGTGGAGGGTGGGGGAGACACTGAAGCTTTCTTT
- - 12 TRBJ2-1 TRBV28 CASSQQGWEQFF TGTGCCAGCAGTCAGCAGGGTTGGGAGCAGTTCTTC
TRBD1 - 13 TRBJ1-6 TRBV19 CASRDRGASPLHF TGTGCCAGTAGGGACAGGGGGGCCTCACCCCTCCACTTT
- - 15 TRBJ2-7 TRBV7-5 CARSFPPGAVDEQYF TGTGCCAGAAGCTTTCCCCCAGGGGCCGTGGACGAGCAGTACTTC
TRBD1 - 13 TRBJ1-6 TRBV12-3/TRBV12-4 CASSLRGQSPLHF TGTGCCAGCAGTTTAAGGGGGCAATCACCCCTCCACTTT
- - 16 TRBJ1-6 TRBV30 CAWSGRQATYNSPLHF TGTGCCTGGAGTGGGCGACAGGCAACCTATAATTCACCCCTCCACTTT
TRBD2 - 14 TRBJ2-3 TRBV5-1 CASTSGGPTDTQYF TGCGCCAGCACTAGCGGGGGGCCCACAGATACGCAGTATTTT
TRBD2 - 14 TRBJ2-1 TRBV7-9 CASSPGLAGDEQFF TGTGCCAGCAGTCCAGGACTAGCGGGAGATGAGCAGTTCTTC
- - 14 TRBJ1-2 TRBV6-5 CASSYSDGGYGYTF TGTGCCAGCAGTTACTCGGACGGGGGCTATGGCTACACCTTC
TRBD1 - 14 TRBJ1-4 TRBV5-1 CASSSTGGNEKLFF TGCGCCAGCAGCTCGACAGGGGGCAATGAAAAACTGTTTTTT
- many 10 TRBJ1-2 TRBV10-3 CATGHGGYTF TGTGCCACCGGACACGGAGGCTACACCTTC
TRBD1 - 14 TRBJ1-6 TRBV7-6 CASSPRDRDSPLHF TGTGCCAGCAGCCCTAGGGACAGGGATTCACCCCTCCACTTT
- - 13 TRBJ1-2 TRBV28 CASSLGQGNGHTF TGTGCCAGCAGTTTAGGCCAGGGAAACGGCCACACCTTC
TRBD1 - 15 TRBJ2-1 TRBV10-1 CASSGRQGIRNEQFF TGCGCCAGCAGTGGGAGACAGGGGATTAGGAATGAGCAGTTCTTC
- - 16 TRBJ1-2 TRBV6-1 CASSEGRWQTNYGYTF TGTGCCAGCAGTGAAGGGCGGTGGCAAACTAACTATGGCTACACCTTC
- - 14 TRBJ1-2 TRBV7-2 CASTLLDSRLGYTF TGTGCCAGCACCCTATTAGACAGTCGTCTCGGCTACACCTTC
- - 13 TRBJ1-2 TRBV7-9 CASSLASAAGGDF TGTGCCAGCAGCTTAGCCTCGGCTGCCGGGGGGGACTTC